The TCR beta chain under discussion was sequenced for a study of blood T cell repertoires in COVID-19. Study summary: Some COVID-19 samples were acute and others convalescent; all came from the United States, Italy and Spain. Sources were T cells, B-cell-depleted T cells, or PBMCs; the material itself was cDNA or gDNA.

Germline CDR1 and CDR2: SEHNR and FQNEAQ (reference sequence). The CDR3 is made up of 16 amino acids. The J segment lost 3 bases and the V segment lost 5 bases, leaving 7 bases of the junction unmatched. Authors' methods: Amplification of reference gene primers provided the estimated nucleated cell counts. The data were produced by immunoSEQ multiplex PCR, yet TCRdb's version contains in-frame clones alone and is incomplete. V, J and clone size derive from that table, while D and trimming were established from the DNA sequence. The sample has some 70,000 clones, under 85% seen once; the top ten hold 8.5% to 10%.

Sequences were obtained from peripheral blood. The chain uses TRBV7-9 and TRBJ2-5, with 12 bases matching TRBD2. The sequence derives from a woman between 45 and 65 years old with acute or convalescent COVID-19. The CDR3 nucleotides are TGTGCCAGCAGCCACGGTTGGACTAGCGGGAAAGAGACCCAGTACTTC. This encodes CASSHGWTSGKETQYF.